Listed here is a single T cell receptor beta chain. This sample stems from a study of blood T cell repertoires in COVID-19. On the study more broadly: Nucleic acid was either cDNA or gDNA, and it came from T cells, B-cell-depleted T cells, or PBMCs.

Profiled with immunoSEQ multiplex PCR; TCRdb holds only in-frame clones, not every one. Of under 500,000 clones listed, nearly 90% are singletons. The CDR3 has 14 amino acids. The V and J ends lost 1 base and 1 base respectively, with 9 bases between them. The germline CDR1 and CDR2 sequences are SGHRS and YFSETQ. The sequencing input was PBMCs or T cells enriched from blood (not recorded which). The chain links TRBV5-1 to TRBJ2-7; D is uncertain. This TCR was recovered from a young woman with acute COVID-19. The CDR3 DNA reads TGCGCCAGCAGCTTGTTGGGCAAATCCTACGAGCAGTACTTC. This codes for CASSLLGKSYEQYF. Full variable domain (rest looked up from reference TRBV5-1 and TRBJ2-7): KAGVTQTPRYLIKTRGQQVTLSCSPISGHRSVSWYQQTPGQGLQFLFEYFSETQRNKGNFPGRFSGRQFSNSRSEMNVSTLELGDSALYLCASSLLGKSYEQYFGPGTRLTVT.